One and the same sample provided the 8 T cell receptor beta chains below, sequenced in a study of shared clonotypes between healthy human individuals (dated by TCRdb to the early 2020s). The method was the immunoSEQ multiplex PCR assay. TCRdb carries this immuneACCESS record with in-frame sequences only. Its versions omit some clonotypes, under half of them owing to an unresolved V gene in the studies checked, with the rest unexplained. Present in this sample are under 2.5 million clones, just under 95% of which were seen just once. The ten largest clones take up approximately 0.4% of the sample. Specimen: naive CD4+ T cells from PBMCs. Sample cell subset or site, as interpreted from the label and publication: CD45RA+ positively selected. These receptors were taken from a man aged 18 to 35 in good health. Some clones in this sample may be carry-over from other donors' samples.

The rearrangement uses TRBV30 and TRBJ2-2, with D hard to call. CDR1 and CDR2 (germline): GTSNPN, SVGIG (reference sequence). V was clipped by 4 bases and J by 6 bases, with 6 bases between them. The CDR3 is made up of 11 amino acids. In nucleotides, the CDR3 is TGTGCCTGGACTAGGTCCGGGGAGCTGTTTTTT. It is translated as CAWTRSGELFF.

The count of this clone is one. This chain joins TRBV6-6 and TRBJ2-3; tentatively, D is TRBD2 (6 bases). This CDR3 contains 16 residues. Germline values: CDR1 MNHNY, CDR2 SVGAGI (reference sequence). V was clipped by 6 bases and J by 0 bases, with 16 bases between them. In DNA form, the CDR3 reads TGTGCCAGCAGATCACCCTTAGCGGCTAGCACAGATACGCAGTATTTT. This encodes CASRSPLAASTDTQYF.

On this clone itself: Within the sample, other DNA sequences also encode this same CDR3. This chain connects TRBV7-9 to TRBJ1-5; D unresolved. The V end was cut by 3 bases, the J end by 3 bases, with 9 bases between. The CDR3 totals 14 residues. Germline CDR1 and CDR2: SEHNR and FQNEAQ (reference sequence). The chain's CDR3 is CASSLGQTNQPQHF. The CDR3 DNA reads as TGTGCCAGCAGCTTGGGCCAGACCAATCAGCCCCAGCATTTT.

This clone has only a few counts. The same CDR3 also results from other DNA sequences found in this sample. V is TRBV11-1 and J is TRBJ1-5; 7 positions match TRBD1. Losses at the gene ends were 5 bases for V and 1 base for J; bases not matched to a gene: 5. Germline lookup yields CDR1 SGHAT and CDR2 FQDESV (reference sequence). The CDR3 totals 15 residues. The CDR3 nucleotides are TGTGCCAGCAGCCTAACAGGGGAAAGCAATCAGCCCCAGCATTTT. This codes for CASSLTGESNQPQHF.

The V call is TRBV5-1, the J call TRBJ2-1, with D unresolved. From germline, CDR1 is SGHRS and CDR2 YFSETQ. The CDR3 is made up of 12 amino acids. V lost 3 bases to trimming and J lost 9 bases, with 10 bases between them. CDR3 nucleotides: TGCGCCAGCAGCTGGTCCCGAACTGAGCAGTTCTTC. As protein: CASSWSRTEQFF.

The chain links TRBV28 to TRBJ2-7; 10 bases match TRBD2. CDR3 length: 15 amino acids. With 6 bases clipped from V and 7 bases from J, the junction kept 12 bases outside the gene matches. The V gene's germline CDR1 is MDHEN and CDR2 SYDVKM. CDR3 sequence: CASSSAGGPSGEQYF. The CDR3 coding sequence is TGTGCCAGCAGCTCAGCGGGAGGGCCTTCGGGTGAGCAGTACTTC.

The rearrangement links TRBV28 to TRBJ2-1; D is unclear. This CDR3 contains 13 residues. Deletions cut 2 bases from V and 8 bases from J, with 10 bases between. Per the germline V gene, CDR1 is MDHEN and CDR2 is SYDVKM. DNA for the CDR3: TGTGCCAGCAGTTTAACCGTTAAGGATGAGCAGTTCTTC. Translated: CASSLTVKDEQFF.

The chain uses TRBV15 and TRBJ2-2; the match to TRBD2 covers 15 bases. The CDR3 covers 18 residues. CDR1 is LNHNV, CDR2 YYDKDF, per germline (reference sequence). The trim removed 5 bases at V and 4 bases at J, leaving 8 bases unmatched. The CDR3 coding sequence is TGTGCCACCAGCGGCGGGACTAGCGGGAGGTCGGGCACCGGGGAGCTGTTTTTT. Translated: CATSGGTSGRSGTGELFF.